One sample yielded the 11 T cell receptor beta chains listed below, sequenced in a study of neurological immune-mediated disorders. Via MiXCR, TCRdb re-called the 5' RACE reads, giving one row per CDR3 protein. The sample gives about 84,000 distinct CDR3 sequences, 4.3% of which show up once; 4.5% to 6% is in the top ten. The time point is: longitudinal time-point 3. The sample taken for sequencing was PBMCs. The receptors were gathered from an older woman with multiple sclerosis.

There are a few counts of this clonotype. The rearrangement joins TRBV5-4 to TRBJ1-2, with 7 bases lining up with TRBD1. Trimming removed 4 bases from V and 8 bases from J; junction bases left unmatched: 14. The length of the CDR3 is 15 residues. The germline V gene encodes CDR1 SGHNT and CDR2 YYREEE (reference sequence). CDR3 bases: TGTGCCAGCAGCGCCTCCCGTGCAGGGGGAGAGGGCTACACCTTC. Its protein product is CASSASRAGGEGYTF.

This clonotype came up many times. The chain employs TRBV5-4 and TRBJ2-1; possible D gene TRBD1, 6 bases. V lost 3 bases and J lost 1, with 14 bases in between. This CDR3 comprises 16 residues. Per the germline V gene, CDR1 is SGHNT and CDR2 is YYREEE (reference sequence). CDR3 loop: CASSSGQPPSYNEQFF. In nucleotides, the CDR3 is TGTGCCAGCAGCTCAGGACAGCCACCTTCCTACAATGAGCAGTTCTTC.

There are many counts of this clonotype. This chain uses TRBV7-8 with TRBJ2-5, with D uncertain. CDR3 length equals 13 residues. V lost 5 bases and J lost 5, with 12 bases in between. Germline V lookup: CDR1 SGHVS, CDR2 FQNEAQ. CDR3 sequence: CASSPQRAETQYF. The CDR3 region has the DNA TGTGCCAGCAGCCCCCAACGCGCGGAGACCCAGTACTTC.

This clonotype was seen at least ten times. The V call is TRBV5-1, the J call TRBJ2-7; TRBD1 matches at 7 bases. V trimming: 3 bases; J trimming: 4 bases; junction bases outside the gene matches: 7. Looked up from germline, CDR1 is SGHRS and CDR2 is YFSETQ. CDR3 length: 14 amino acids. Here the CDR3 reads CASSSRDSRYEQYF. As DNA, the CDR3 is TGCGCCAGCAGCTCCCGGGACAGTCGTTACGAGCAGTACTTC.

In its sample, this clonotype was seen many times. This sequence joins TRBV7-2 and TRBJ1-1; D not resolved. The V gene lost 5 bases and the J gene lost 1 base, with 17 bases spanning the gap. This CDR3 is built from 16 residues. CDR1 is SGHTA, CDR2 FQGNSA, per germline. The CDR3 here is CASSPAGTRTNTEAFF. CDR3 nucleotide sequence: TGTGCCAGCAGCCCAGCTGGAACCAGGACGAACACTGAAGCTTTCTTT.

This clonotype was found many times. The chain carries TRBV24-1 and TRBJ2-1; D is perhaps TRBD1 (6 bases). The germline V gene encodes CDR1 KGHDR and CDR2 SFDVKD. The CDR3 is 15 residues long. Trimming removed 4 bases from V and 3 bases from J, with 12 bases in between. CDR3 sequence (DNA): TGTGCCACCAGTGACGGGGACATTTACTACAATGAGCAGTTCTTC. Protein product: CATSDGDIYYNEQFF.

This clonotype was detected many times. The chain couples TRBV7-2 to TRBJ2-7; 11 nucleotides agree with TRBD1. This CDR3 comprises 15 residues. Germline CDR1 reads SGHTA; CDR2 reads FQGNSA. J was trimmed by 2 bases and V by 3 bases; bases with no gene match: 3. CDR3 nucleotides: TGTGCCAGCAGCTTTGGACAGGGGGCCCCCTACGAGCAGTACTTC. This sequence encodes CASSFGQGAPYEQYF.

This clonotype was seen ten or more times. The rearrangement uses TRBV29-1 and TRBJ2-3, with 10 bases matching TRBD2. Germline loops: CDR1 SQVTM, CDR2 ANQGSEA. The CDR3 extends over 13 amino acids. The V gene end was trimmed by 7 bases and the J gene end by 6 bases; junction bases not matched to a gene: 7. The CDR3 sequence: CSGAAGGLDTQYF. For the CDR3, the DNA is TGCAGCGGAGCAGCGGGGGGGCTGGATACGCAGTATTTT.

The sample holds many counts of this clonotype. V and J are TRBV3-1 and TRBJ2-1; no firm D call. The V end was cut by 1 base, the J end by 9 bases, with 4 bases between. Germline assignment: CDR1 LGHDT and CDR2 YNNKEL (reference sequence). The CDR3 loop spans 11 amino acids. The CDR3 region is CASSQVSEQFF. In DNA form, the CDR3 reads TGTGCCAGCAGCCAAGTGAGTGAGCAGTTCTTC.

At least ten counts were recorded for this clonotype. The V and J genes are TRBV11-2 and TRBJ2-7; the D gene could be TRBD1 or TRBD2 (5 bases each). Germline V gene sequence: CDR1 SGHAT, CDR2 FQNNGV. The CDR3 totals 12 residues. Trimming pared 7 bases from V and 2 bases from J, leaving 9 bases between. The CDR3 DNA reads TGTGCCAGCAAGGGGACCACCTACGAGCAGTACTTC. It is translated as CASKGTTYEQYF.

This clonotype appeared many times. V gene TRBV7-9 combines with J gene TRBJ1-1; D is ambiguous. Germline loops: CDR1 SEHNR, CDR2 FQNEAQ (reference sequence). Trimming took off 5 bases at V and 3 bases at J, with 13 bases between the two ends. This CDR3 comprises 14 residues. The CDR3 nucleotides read TGTGCCAGCAGCGATATACAAGGGTACACTGAAGCTTTCTTT. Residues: CASSDIQGYTEAFF.